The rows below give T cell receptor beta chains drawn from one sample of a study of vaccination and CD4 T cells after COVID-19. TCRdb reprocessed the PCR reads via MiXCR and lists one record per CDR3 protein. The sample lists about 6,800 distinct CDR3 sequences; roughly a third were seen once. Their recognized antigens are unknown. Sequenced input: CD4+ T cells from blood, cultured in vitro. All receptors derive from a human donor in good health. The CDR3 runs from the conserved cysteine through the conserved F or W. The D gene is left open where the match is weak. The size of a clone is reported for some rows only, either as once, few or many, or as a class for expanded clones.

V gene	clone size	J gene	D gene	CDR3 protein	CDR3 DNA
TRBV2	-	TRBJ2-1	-	CATQGSSTSYNEQFF	TGTGCCACCCAGGGGAGTTCTACCTCCTACAATGAGCAGTTCTTC
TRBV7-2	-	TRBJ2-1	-	CASSLATLNEQFF	TGTGCCAGCAGCTTAGCGACCCTGAATGAGCAGTTCTTC
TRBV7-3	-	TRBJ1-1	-	CASSFTGYTEAFF	TGTGCCAGCAGTTTTACAGGGTACACTGAAGCTTTCTTT
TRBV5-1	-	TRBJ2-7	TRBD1	CASSVHRGAYEQYF	TGCGCCAGCAGCGTTCACAGGGGGGCCTACGAGCAGTACTTC
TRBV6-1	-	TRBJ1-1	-	CASSLPGPMNTEAFF	TGTGCCAGCAGTCTGCCGGGGCCCATGAACACTGAAGCTTTCTTT
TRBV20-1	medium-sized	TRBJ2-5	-	CSARDRRGSETQYF	TGCAGTGCTAGAGATCGCAGGGGCAGCGAGACCCAGTACTTC
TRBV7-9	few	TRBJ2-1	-	CASSPTGMRNEQFF	TGTGCCAGCAGCCCAACAGGGATGCGCAATGAGCAGTTCTTC
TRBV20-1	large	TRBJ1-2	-	CSAGSPSGYGYTF	TGCAGTGCTGGCTCCCCAAGCGGCTATGGCTACACCTTC
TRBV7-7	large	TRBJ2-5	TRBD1	CASSLGTGVMETQYF	TGTGCTAGCAGCTTAGGTACAGGGGTAATGGAGACCCAGTACTTC
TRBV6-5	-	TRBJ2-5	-	CASSYSPGQETQYF	TGTGCCAGCAGTTACTCTCCGGGGCAAGAGACCCAGTACTTC
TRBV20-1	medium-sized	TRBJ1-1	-	CSASSNMNTEAFF	TGCAGTGCTAGCAGCAACATGAACACTGAAGCTTTCTTT
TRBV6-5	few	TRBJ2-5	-	CASSYLPGGETQYF	TGTGCCAGCAGTTACCTCCCAGGGGGGGAGACCCAGTACTTC
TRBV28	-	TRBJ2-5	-	CASSLGRQGVQETQYF	TGTGCCAGCAGTTTAGGGAGGCAGGGGGTACAAGAGACCCAGTACTTC
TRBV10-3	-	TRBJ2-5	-	CAISESSVQETQYF	TGTGCCATCAGTGAGTCGAGCGTCCAAGAGACCCAGTACTTC
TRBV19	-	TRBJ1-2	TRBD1	CASSPQGDGYTF	TGTGCCAGTAGTCCCCAGGGGGATGGCTACACCTTC
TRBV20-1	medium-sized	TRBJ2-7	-	CSARVRGPYEQYF	TGCAGTGCTAGAGTCAGGGGACCCTACGAGCAGTACTTC
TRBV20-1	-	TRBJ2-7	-	CSARNSVSGYYEQYF	TGCAGTGCTAGGAATTCCGTCTCCGGGTACTACGAGCAGTACTTC
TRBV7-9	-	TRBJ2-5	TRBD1	CASSRGTGVQETQYF	TGTGCCAGCAGCCGTGGGACAGGGGTACAAGAGACCCAGTACTTC
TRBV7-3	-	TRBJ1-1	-	CASSPNGRNTEAFF	TGTGCCAGCAGCCCCAACGGTAGGAACACTGAAGCTTTCTTT
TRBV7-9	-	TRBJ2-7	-	CASSLSLRAYEQYF	TGTGCCAGCAGCTTATCTCTTCGGGCCTACGAGCAGTACTTC
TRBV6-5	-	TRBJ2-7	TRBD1	CASSYVPGQGRDEQYF	TGTGCCAGCAGTTACGTCCCGGGACAGGGAAGGGACGAGCAGTACTTC
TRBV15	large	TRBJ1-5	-	CATSTSGPHQPQHF	TGTGCCACCAGCACCTCAGGGCCCCATCAGCCCCAGCATTTT
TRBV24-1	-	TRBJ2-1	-	CATSDPGGSGNEQFF	TGTGCCACCAGTGACCCCGGCGGGTCCGGTAATGAGCAGTTCTTC
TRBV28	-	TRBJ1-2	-	CASRTLFGVYGYTF	TGTGCCAGCAGAACACTCTTCGGGGTCTATGGCTACACCTTC
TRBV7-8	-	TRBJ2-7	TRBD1	CASSLGPRGTGTSYEQYF	TGTGCCAGCAGCTTAGGTCCGAGGGGGACAGGGACATCCTACGAGCAGTACTTC
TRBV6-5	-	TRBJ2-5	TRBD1	CASSYGTGEETQYF	TGTGCCAGCAGTTATGGGACAGGAGAAGAGACCCAGTACTTC
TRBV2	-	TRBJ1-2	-	CASSETGTNYGYTF	TGTGCCAGCAGTGAGACGGGTACTAACTATGGCTACACCTTC
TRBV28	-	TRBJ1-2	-	CASTEPGHQNYGYTF	TGTGCCAGCACCGAACCGGGACACCAAAACTATGGCTACACCTTC
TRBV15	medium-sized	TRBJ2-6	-	CATSTWLGVLTF	TGTGCCACCAGCACCTGGCTAGGCGTCCTGACTTTC
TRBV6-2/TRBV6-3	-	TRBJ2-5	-	CASSSRGGSGPQETQYF	TGTGCCAGCAGTTCCCGCGGAGGGAGCGGCCCCCAAGAGACCCAGTACTTC
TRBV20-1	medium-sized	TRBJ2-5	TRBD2	CSARDRVSGMETQYF	TGCAGTGCTAGAGATCGGGTTAGCGGGATGGAGACCCAGTACTTC
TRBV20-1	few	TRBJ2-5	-	CSARDRGGDQETQYF	TGCAGTGCTAGAGATAGGGGTGGTGACCAAGAGACCCAGTACTTC
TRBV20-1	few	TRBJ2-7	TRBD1	CSANTGTGFNEQYF	TGCAGTGCCAACACCGGGACAGGGTTCAACGAGCAGTACTTC
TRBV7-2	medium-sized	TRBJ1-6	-	CASSRSRSNSPLHF	TGTGCCAGCAGCCGGTCACGATCCAATTCACCCCTCCACTTT
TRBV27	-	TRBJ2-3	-	CASRTADTQYF	TGTGCCAGCAGGACGGCAGATACGCAGTATTTT
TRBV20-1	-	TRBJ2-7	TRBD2	CSAPPAGAGGEQYF	TGCAGTGCGCCACCAGCGGGAGCGGGAGGCGAGCAGTACTTC
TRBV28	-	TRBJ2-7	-	CASSPLVGPLLMSPSYEQYF	TGTGCCAGCAGTCCTCTCGTGGGGCCGTTGTTAATGTCCCCCTCCTACGAGCAGTACTTC
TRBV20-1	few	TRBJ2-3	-	CSASFSAEGDTQYF	TGCAGTGCCTCCTTTAGCGCGGAGGGGGATACGCAGTATTTT
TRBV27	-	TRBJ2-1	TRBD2	CASSLTLAAYNEQFF	TGTGCCAGCAGTTTAACACTAGCGGCCTACAATGAGCAGTTCTTC
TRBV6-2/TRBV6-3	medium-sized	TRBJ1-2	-	CASRQGDYGYTF	TGTGCCAGCAGGCAGGGCGACTATGGCTACACCTTC
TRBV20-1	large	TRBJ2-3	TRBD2	CSARREGRGQYF	TGCAGTGCTAGGCGGGAGGGCCGCGGGCAGTATTTT
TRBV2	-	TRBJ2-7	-	CASSEEGQRFQQYF	TGTGCCAGCAGTGAAGAAGGGCAGAGGTTCCAACAGTACTTC
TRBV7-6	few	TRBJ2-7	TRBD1	CASSLHGQGSYEQYF	TGTGCCAGCAGTCTACACGGACAGGGCTCCTACGAGCAGTACTTC
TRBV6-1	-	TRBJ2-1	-	CASKKGVSYNEQFF	TGTGCCAGCAAGAAGGGAGTTTCCTACAATGAGCAGTTCTTC
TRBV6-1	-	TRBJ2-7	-	CASSARGSSYEQYF	TGTGCCAGCTCGGCCCGGGGCAGCTCCTACGAGCAGTACTTC
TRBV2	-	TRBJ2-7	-	CASSALWEQYF	TGTGCCAGCAGTGCCCTGTGGGAGCAGTACTTC
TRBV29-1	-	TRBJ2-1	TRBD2	CSVASGRKQFF	TGCAGCGTTGCTAGCGGGAGGAAGCAGTTCTTC
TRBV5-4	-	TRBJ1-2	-	CASSLQGPGGYTF	TGTGCCAGCAGCTTACAGGGACCTGGTGGCTACACCTTC
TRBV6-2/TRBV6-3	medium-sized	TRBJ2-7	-	CASSLNQHKQYF	TGTGCCAGCAGTCTTAACCAGCACAAGCAGTACTTC
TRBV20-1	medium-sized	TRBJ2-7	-	CSAVRSGHEQYF	TGCAGTGCTGTGAGGTCGGGGCACGAGCAGTACTTC
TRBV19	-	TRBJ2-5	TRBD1	CASSLNRGPGETQYF	TGTGCCAGTAGTCTAAACAGGGGGCCAGGGGAGACCCAGTACTTC
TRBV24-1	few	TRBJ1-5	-	CATSEPGNQPQHF	TGTGCCACCAGTGAACCCGGCAATCAGCCCCAGCATTTT
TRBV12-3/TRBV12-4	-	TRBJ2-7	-	CASTTGLVEQYF	TGTGCCAGCACTACTGGGTTGGTCGAGCAGTACTTC
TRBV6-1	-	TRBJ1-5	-	CANSPWVISNQPQHF	TGTGCCAACAGTCCCTGGGTGATTAGCAATCAGCCCCAGCATTTT
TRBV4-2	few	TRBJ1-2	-	CASSQDKAGRGYTF	TGTGCCAGCAGCCAAGATAAGGCAGGCAGGGGCTACACCTTC
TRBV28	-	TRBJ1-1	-	CASSPPRLNTEAFF	TGTGCCAGCAGTCCACCCAGATTGAACACTGAAGCTTTCTTT
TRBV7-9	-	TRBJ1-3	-	CASSRKEGSGNTIYF	TGTGCCAGCAGCCGAAAGGAGGGGAGCGGAAACACCATATATTTT
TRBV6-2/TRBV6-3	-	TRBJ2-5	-	CVSRLRVQETQYF	TGTGTCAGCAGGTTGCGGGTACAAGAGACCCAGTACTTC
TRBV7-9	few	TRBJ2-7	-	CASSPGPPYEQYF	TGTGCCAGCAGCCCCGGACCACCCTACGAGCAGTACTTC
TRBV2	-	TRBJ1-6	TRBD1	CASSDRGRRLHF	TGTGCCAGCAGTGACAGGGGGAGACGCCTCCACTTT